This TCR beta chain appears in the sequencing data of a study of blood T cell repertoires in COVID-19. As for the study in general: PBMCs, B-cell-depleted T cells, or T cells were the source of the cDNA or gDNA that made up the material.

Using immunoSEQ multiplex PCR, the repertoire was profiled, and TCRdb retains in-frame clones only, with some absent. The profile covers roughly 95,000 clones, with over 80% appearing a single time and about 17% taken by the ten largest. The sequence derives from a man older than 75 with acute or convalescent COVID-19. Input material: peripheral blood.

CDR3 amino acids: CASLLALLTDTQYF. CDR3 coding DNA: TGTGCCAGCCTTCTAGCGTTATTGACAGATACGCAGTATTTT. The chain uses TRBV6-5 and TRBJ2-3; a weak D match, TRBD2 (6 bases). The CDR3 totals 14 residues. Germline values: CDR1 MNHEY, CDR2 SVGAGI. Trimming pared 8 bases from V and 3 bases from J, leaving 15 bases between.